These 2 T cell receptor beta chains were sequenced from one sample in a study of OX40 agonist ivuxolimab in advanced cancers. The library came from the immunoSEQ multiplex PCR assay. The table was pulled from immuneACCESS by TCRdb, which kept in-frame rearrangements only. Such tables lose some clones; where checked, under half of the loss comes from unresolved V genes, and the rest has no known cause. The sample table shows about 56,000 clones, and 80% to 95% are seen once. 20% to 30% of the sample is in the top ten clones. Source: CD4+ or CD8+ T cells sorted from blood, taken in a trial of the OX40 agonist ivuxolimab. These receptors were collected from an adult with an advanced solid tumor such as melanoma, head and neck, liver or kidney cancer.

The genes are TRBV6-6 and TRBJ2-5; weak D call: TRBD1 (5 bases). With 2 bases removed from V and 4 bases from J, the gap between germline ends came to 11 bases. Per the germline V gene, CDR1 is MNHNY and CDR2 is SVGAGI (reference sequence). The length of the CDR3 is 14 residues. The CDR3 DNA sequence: TGTGCCAGCAGTTACCTTGGGGCCCCAGAGACCCAGTACTTC. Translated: CASSYLGAPETQYF.

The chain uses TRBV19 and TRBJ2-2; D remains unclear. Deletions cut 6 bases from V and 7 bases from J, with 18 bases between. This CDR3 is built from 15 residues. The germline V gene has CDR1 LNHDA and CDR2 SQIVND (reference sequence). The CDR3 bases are TGTGCCAGTAGCACTGAGCCAGGTCTAGTCGGGGAGCTGTTTTTT. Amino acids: CASSTEPGLVGELFF.